This section outlines one TCR beta chain sequence together with its context. This clone's antigen is unknown. Base quality data are lacking; no much larger clone is found one base away. The sample belongs to a study of long-term antiretroviral therapy in people with HIV (dated 2022 in TCRdb). General notes on the study: The earliest samples were collected about a decade before the 2015 WHO recommendation for immediate ART, when ART was typically delayed until CD4 counts fell. This retrospective serial study examined whether starting ART and sustained HIV suppression were associated with changes in the composition and diversity of the TRB repertoire in peripheral blood. The cohort contributed about 180 cryopreserved PBMC samples from around 33 adults with confirmed HIV infection, collected serially over a mean of around 6 years (range 1-12). Of the 30 or so participants with HIV, more than 10 were female. No cross-contamination during QIAcube processing turned up in test extractions that ran a monoclonal T-cell line alongside more than 30 polyclonal samples.

Inclusion was restricted to participants for whom at least one PBMC sample before ART initiation and at least two post-ART samples were available. Every participant with HIV received treatment in the United States of America. Before DNA extraction, cryopreserved samples of roughly 0.9-11 million PBMC were thawed and then washed. At the time of the earliest PBMC sample, participants with HIV were aged between roughly 23 and 60 years. PBMC samples were contributed by each participant from 1-4 timepoints before ART initiation and 2-8 timepoints after ART initiation, with a median of 7 samples. For every participant, serial HIV viral load, CD4+ T-cell count, ART history and demographic data were obtained. Genomic DNA was extracted from unsorted PBMC with a Qiagen kit on a QIAcube, with processing performed in batches of 12 samples. The research as a whole found: The samples were dated from the mid-2000s to the late 2010s, and the ART regimens that were used may be less effective than current ART regimens. Compared with controls, HIV repertoires had narrower CDR3 length ranges, and the network structure pointed to an antigen-experienced repertoire that shifted only slightly toward naive after ART. Owing to limited PBMC availability, only the TCR beta chain was sequenced, without alpha chain pairing. Because cell numbers in pre-ART samples were limited, unsorted PBMC were profiled instead of sorted CD4+ and CD8+ T cells. Starting ART was linked to a significant rise in TRB diversity, yet even with long-term ART the diversity remained significantly lower than in transplant donor controls. Expanded TRB clones identified before ART initiation dominated the repertoire across all time points, though the dominance fluctuated and decreased in many PLHIV after ART. No data were available on ART adherence, viral resistance or therapy changes, limiting inferences about post-ART repertoire changes.

Sequencing of the TRB variable region was done with the immunoSEQ hsTCRB v3.0 assay at survey level resolution. The targeted TRB sequencing depth was about 40,000-55,000 T-cell genomes per sample. An Illumina MiSeq with a v3 150-cycle kit was used to sequence the pooled TRB libraries. The source study handled its data this way. Analysis of repertoires was carried out in R inside a reproducible Nextflow workflow spanning QC, data transformation and analysis. LymphoSeq2, an R package for AIRR-Seq data exploration, was used to implement custom analyses. A few samples yielding fewer than 5000 total TRB sequences were excluded, leaving roughly 200 analyzed HIV repertoires. Among the approximately 190 HIV repertoires that were kept, 59 were collected before ART initiation and over 120 were collected after ART initiation. Repertoires were downsampled to 5000 TRB nucleotide sequences, and summary statistics were averaged over 100 downsampling iterations. TRB sequences were retained for analysis only if CDR3 regions of at least seven amino acids were present. Diversity was assessed using a clonality score derived from Shannon entropy and using the Gini coefficient. Repertoire networks linked the top 5000 CDR3 amino acid sequences whenever two sequences differed by an edit distance of one. For TRB CDR3 amino acid sequences, GLIPH2 was used to predict antigen specificity groups and MHC restriction. To flag known associations with CMV, EBV, HIV or tissue antigens, CDR3 amino acid sequences were compared against VDJdb and McPAS-TCR. Pre-ART, post-ART and control groups were compared with Wilcoxon signed-rank tests and Holm-Bonferroni correction. The source is immuneACCESS, and TCRdb retained only in-frame sequences with V and J called. Part of the clones is not carried over; for the studies checked, unresolved V genes explain less than half of this, and the remainder is unexplained. The DNA was the basis for D and trimming; V, J and clone size are from that table. This sample is represented by roughly 40,000 clones; around 88% of them were singletons. Together, the top ten hold almost 4% of the sample.

There are 15 amino acids in the CDR3, from cysteine to phenylalanine inclusive. Only the CDR3 region is kept as DNA, spanning 45 bases read in frame from base 1. At the junction V is shortened by 0 bases and J by 4 bases; bases outside the gene matches: 3. In the germline V gene, CDR1 corresponds to SGHVS and CDR2 to FNYEAQ. The sequences come from unsorted PBMCs, collected just before starting antiretroviral therapy. The sequence derives from a woman aged 18-35 years with HIV. The chain was built from TRBV7-6 and TRBJ2-1, with 7 bases matching TRBD2. The CDR3 protein: CASSLASREYNEQFF. The sequenced DNA is TGTGCCAGCAGCTTAGCTTCGCGGGAGTACAATGAGCAGTTCTTC. Joined to the reference TRBV7-6 and TRBJ2-1 proteins, this CDR3 gives the full variable domain: GAGVSQSPRYKVTKRGQDVALRCDPISGHVSLYWYRQALGQGPEFLTYFNYEAQQDKSGLPNDRFSAERPEGSISTLTIQRTEQRDSAMYRCASSLASREYNEQFFGPGTRLTVL.